This T cell receptor beta chain derives from a study of cytomegalovirus exposure and HLA in healthy donors. For this clone: Its antigen is undetermined.

Both 60 Vbeta primers and 13 Jbeta primers went into the PCR. Using immunoSEQ multiplex PCR, the repertoire was profiled, and TCRdb retains in-frame clones only, with some absent. The repertoire holds about 100,000 clones, roughly three quarters seen once, with around 1.5% in the top ten. The germline V gene has CDR1 MNHEY and CDR2 SMNVEV (reference sequence). Trimming left V 6 bases short and J 5 bases short, with 20 bases between. This CDR3 has 16 residues. Findings and caveats of the study: A later analysis showed HLA-associated TCR beta chains outstripping equally common others in clonal expansion. According to a later analysis, most TCR beta chains associated with CMV appeared HLA-restricted.

What was sequenced was PBMCs. The clonotype comes from a woman aged 35 to 49 in good health and CMV-seronegative. The J gene is TRBJ2-1, the V gene TRBV27; TRBD1 might be the D (6 bases). The CDR3 nucleotides are TGTGCCAGCAGGTCCCAGTTGGGGACACTACACAATGAGCAGTTCTTC. This encodes CASRSQLGTLHNEQFF.